The next 25 T cell receptor beta chains were all read from a single sample in a study of blood T cell repertoires in COVID-19. The repertoire was sequenced with immunoSEQ multiplex PCR; TCRdb's copy has only in-frame clones and lacks some. The sample holds 150,000 to 200,000 clones, roughly 73% seen once. Sequenced: peripheral blood. The receptor source for this set is a man between 65 and 80 years old with acute or convalescent COVID-19.

This clone appeared a single time. CDR3 residues: CASSFSGAGGRTDTQYF. As DNA, the CDR3 is TGCGCCAGCAGCTTTTCAGGAGCGGGGGGGCGTACAGATACGCAGTATTTT. V is TRBV5-1 and J is TRBJ2-3, with 10 bases matching TRBD2. Trimming took 2 bases from V and 3 from J; bases not matched to a gene: 9. Germline loops: CDR1 SGHRS, CDR2 YFSETQ. The CDR3 length is 17 residues.

The CDR3: CASSPNSNGDTEAFF. The CDR3 DNA is TGCGCCAGCAGCCCGAACTCGAACGGGGACACTGAAGCTTTCTTT. The chain links TRBV5-1 to TRBJ1-1, with unresolved D. Between the trimmed V and J ends, which lost 4 bases and 3 bases, there was a span of 16 bases. This CDR3 spans 15 amino acids. Germline-derived CDR1 and CDR2 are SGHRS and YFSETQ.

This chain links TRBV5-4 with TRBJ2-7; maybe TRBD2 (5 bases). This CDR3 region has 13 residues. Looked up from germline, CDR1 is SGHNT and CDR2 is YYREEE (reference sequence). Trimming removed 3 bases at V and 0 bases at J, with 7 bases between. CDR3 nucleotide sequence: TGTGCCAGCAGCTCGGGAAACTCCTACGAGCAGTACTTC. It translates to CASSSGNSYEQYF.

V and J are TRBV15 and TRBJ1-5; D unresolved. The germline V gene encodes CDR1 LNHNV and CDR2 YYDKDF (reference sequence). Trimming left V 0 bases short and J 0 bases short, with 6 bases between. This CDR3 contains 15 residues. Here the CDR3 DNA reads TGTGCCACCAGCAGAGATCCCCGTAGCAATCAGCCCCAGCATTTT. Translated: CATSRDPRSNQPQHF.

This rearrangement joins TRBV10-3 to TRBJ1-1, with no clear D. This CDR3 has 14 amino acids. The germline V gene has CDR1 ENHRY and CDR2 SYGVKD. Trimming removed 6 bases from V and 2 bases from J, with 13 bases in between. This CDR3 reads CAIRRSLENTEAFF. The DNA of the CDR3 is TGTGCCATCAGAAGAAGCCTAGAAAACACTGAAGCTTTCTTT.

This clone has just one count. The same CDR3 arises from other DNA sequences in this sample as well. This rearrangement joins TRBV3-1 (or the pseudogene TRBV3-2) to TRBJ2-1; possible D gene TRBD2, 5 bases. The CDR3 spans 13 residues. Looked up from germline, CDR1 is LGHDT and CDR2 is YNNKEL (reference sequence). V was pared by 3 bases and J by 2 bases, with 5 bases between. Here the CDR3 reads CASSQGAYNEQFF. CDR3 nucleotides: TGTGCCAGCAGCCAGGGAGCCTACAATGAGCAGTTCTTC.

J is TRBJ1-1 and V is TRBV10-3, with TRBD1 matching over 8 bases. Trimming at V came to 5 bases and at J to 4 bases, leaving 3 bases not matched to a gene. This CDR3 region has 13 residues. The germline V gene encodes CDR1 ENHRY and CDR2 SYGVKD. CDR3: CAISQGAPTEAFF. The CDR3 nucleotides are TGTGCCATCAGTCAGGGGGCGCCCACTGAAGCTTTCTTT.

The V call is TRBV9, the J call TRBJ1-2; 8 positions match TRBD1. After removal of 3 bases from V and 6 bases from J, the junction contained 7 bases not matched to a gene. The length of the CDR3 is 14 residues. Germline V gene lookup returns CDR1 SGDLS and CDR2 YYNGEE. CDR3 sequence reads: CASSADRGVNGYTF. In DNA, the CDR3 is TGTGCCAGCAGCGCCGACAGGGGAGTAAATGGCTACACCTTC.

The J gene is TRBJ2-2, the V gene TRBV5-1, with TRBD1 matching 9 bases. V gave up 1 base and J gave up 6 bases; unmatched junction bases: 10. Germline CDR1 and CDR2: SGHRS and YFSETQ. The CDR3 has 17 amino acids. The CDR3 reads CASSLLPGQGVPGELFF. The CDR3 nucleotides are TGCGCCAGCAGCTTGCTACCGGGACAGGGAGTGCCCGGGGAGCTGTTTTTT.

CDR3 sequence: CASSRTVDNSPLHF. The CDR3, as DNA: TGTGCCAGCTCACGGACAGTTGACAATTCACCCCTCCACTTT. The chain employs TRBV18 and TRBJ1-6, with a possible D match to TRBD1 (6 bases). V lost 4 bases and J lost 7, with 11 bases in between. The CDR3 is 14 amino acids. The germline gives CDR1 KGHSH, CDR2 LQKENI.

The J gene is TRBJ1-1, the V gene TRBV27; 8 nucleotides agree with TRBD1. Per germline, CDR1 MNHEY and CDR2 SMNVEV (reference sequence). V lost 2 bases to trimming and J lost 8 bases; unmatched junction nucleotides: 7. The CDR3 covers 14 residues. CDR3 in DNA: TGTGCCAGCAGTTTAGGAGACAGGGGACCCGAAGCTTTCTTT. Its translation is CASSLGDRGPEAFF.

DNA of the CDR3: TGTGCCACCCATATACTGAACTATGGCTACACCTTC. It is translated as CATHILNYGYTF. V is TRBV6-5 and J is TRBJ1-2; no clear D gene. V lost 10 bases to trimming and J lost 2 bases, with 11 bases between them. The length of the CDR3 is 12 residues. CDR1 is MNHEY, CDR2 SVGAGI, per germline.

This sequence joins TRBV12-3 or TRBV12-4 and TRBJ2-5; unclear D gene. The CDR3 extends over 11 amino acids. The germline V and J ends were trimmed by 4 bases and 7 bases, with 7 bases remaining between them. The CDR3 reads CASSSSRTQYF. CDR3 coding DNA: TGTGCCAGCAGTTCCTCGAGGACCCAGTACTTC.

This chain joins TRBV19 and TRBJ2-5; a possible D gene is TRBD2 (6 bases). Trimming stripped 4 bases from V and 2 bases from J, with 14 bases between. The CDR3 length is 15 residues. CDR1 and CDR2 from the germline V gene are LNHDA and SQIVND (reference sequence). The CDR3 DNA is TGTGCCAGTAGTACGAGACTAGTTGGGCAAGAGACCCAGTACTTC. It translates to CASSTRLVGQETQYF.

This sequence joins TRBV28 and TRBJ1-1; 8 bases align to TRBD1. The V gene's germline CDR1 is MDHEN and CDR2 SYDVKM. With 4 bases clipped from V and 4 bases from J, the junction kept 11 bases outside the gene matches. This CDR3 spans 16 amino acids. CDR3 loop: CASSYPRGQWSTEAFF. The CDR3 nucleotides are TGTGCCAGCAGTTATCCCAGGGGGCAATGGAGCACTGAAGCTTTCTTT.

This clone was seen only once. CDR3 protein: CASSEGQGRGEKLFF. Written as DNA, the CDR3 is TGTGCCAGCAGCGAGGGACAGGGGAGGGGTGAAAAACTGTTTTTT. The chain couples TRBV2 to TRBJ1-4; 10 positions match TRBD1. From germline, CDR1 is SNHLY and CDR2 FYNNEI. The trim removed 6 bases at V and 7 bases at J, leaving 8 bases unmatched. The CDR3 runs 15 residues.

The chain combines TRBV5-4 with TRBJ2-7, with D possibly matching TRBD1 (7 bases). Deletions cut 3 bases from V and 1 base from J, with 11 bases between. Germline CDR1 SGHNT, CDR2 YYREEE (reference sequence). The CDR3 totals 14 residues. The CDR3 DNA sequence: TGTGCCAGCAGCTGGGGGGACAGTTCCTACGAGCAGTACTTC. Its protein is CASSWGDSSYEQYF.

CDR3 amino acids: CASSVQEGPYEQYF. The CDR3 DNA reads as TGTGCCAGCAGCGTACAGGAGGGCCCCTACGAGCAGTACTTC. The chain carries TRBV11-2 and TRBJ2-7, with a possible D match to TRBD2 (6 bases). The germline gives CDR1 SGHAT, CDR2 FQNNGV. This CDR3 is 14 amino acids long. Trimming took 5 bases from V and 2 from J, leaving 13 bases between them.

This chain connects TRBV7-8 to TRBJ1-5; 8 bases agree with TRBD1. Losses at the gene ends were 1 base for V and 2 bases for J; bases not matched to a gene: 4. This CDR3 is 16 amino acids long. CDR1 and CDR2 (germline): SGHVS, FQNEAQ. This chain's CDR3 is CASSLEGDRRNQPQHF. CDR3 nucleotide sequence: TGTGCCAGCAGCTTAGAGGGGGACAGGCGCAATCAGCCCCAGCATTTT.

This chain uses TRBV5-1 with TRBJ1-1; no clear D. This CDR3 comprises 14 residues. V was cut by 0 bases and J by 1 base, with 7 bases left in between. Germline V gene data show CDR1 as SGHRS and CDR2 as YFSETQ. CDR3 DNA: TGCGCCAGCAGCTTGGCCGAAGCGAACACTGAAGCTTTCTTT. Translation gives CASSLAEANTEAFF.

The chain employs TRBV5-8 and TRBJ1-6; D ambiguous. The CDR3 is 14 amino acids. Trimming removed 0 bases from V and 4 bases from J, with 5 bases in between. Germline CDR1 and CDR2: SGHTS and YDEGEE. CDR3 nucleotides: TGTGCCAGCAGCTTGGGTCAGTATAATTCACCCCTCCACTTT. This codes for CASSLGQYNSPLHF.

The chain recombines TRBV20-1 with TRBJ1-2; D not resolved. Germline CDR1 is DFQATT and CDR2 is SNEGSKA (reference sequence). The CDR3 runs to 14 residues. The V end lost 3 bases, the J end lost 1 base, and 12 bases lay between the germline ends. CDR3 bases: TGCAGTGCTAGTCAAAGAGATTTTAACTATGGCTACACCTTC. It is translated as CSASQRDFNYGYTF.

A note on this clone: This likely comes from a read error, as the CDR3 has no conserved phenylalanine or tryptophan at its end. The DNA is omitted, as the CDR3 cannot be located on it reliably, and the CDR3 follows TCRdb's listing. This chain uses TRBV28 with TRBJ2-7; the DNA was not compared with TRBD2, the D call given in the table. 14 amino acids form the CDR3, both terminal residues included. In germline, CDR1 is MDHEN, CDR2 SYDVKM. CDR3 region: CASSGQGALAGRFS.

This chain connects TRBV27 to TRBJ1-5; 9 nucleotides align to TRBD1. The ends lost 5 bases at V and 5 bases at J; junction bases unmatched: 7. Per the germline V gene, CDR1 is MNHEY and CDR2 is SMNVEV (reference sequence). There are 15 residues in the CDR3. DNA for the CDR3: TGTGCCAGCAGTATAGGACAGGGGATATATCAGCCCCAGCATTTT. Its translation is CASSIGQGIYQPQHF.

Only a few counts were recorded for this clone. The V call is TRBV6-5, the J call TRBJ2-5, with 8 positions matching TRBD2. The germline V gene has CDR1 MNHEY and CDR2 SVGAGI. V dropped 7 bases and J dropped 5; count of bases not matched to a gene: 3. The CDR3 is 12 amino acids. The CDR3 protein is CASTRGGETQYF. The CDR3 bases are TGTGCCAGCACCCGCGGGGGGGAGACCCAGTACTTC.